This TCR beta chain stems from a study of metastatic and nonmetastatic thyroid tumors. Study as a whole: Comparison of repertoires was carried out across blood and tumor or nodule tissue from malignant and benign thyroid patients. Whole-study results and caveats: It was reportedly found that TCR beta diversity was significantly higher in malignant thyroid tumors than in benign nodules, a difference seen in both blood and tumor samples.

With respect to this clone: Antigen unknown.

TCRdb re-analyzed the PCR reads using MiXCR. This table has tens of thousands of clones, around a fifth appearing once. The entire patient cohort was treatment-naive prior to thyroid surgery. Germline loops: CDR1 LNHDA, CDR2 SQIVND (reference sequence). With V trimmed by 3 bases and J by 3 bases, 9 bases remained unmatched. This CDR3 spans 16 amino acids. The specimen sequenced was blood. The source of this sequence is a female donor with papillary thyroid cancer or a benign thyroid nodule (not recorded which). Some clones in this sample may be carry-over from other donors' samples. This chain links TRBV19 with TRBJ1-1; 8 nucleotides match TRBD1. CDR3 residues: CASSIGRGQVDTEAFF. The CDR3 region has the DNA TGTGCCAGTAGTATTGGCAGGGGGCAAGTGGACACTGAAGCTTTCTTT.